This T cell receptor (beta chain) was retrieved from a study of T cells in Graves' hyperthyroidism and ophthalmopathy. The table lists this clonotype with many counts. RNA transcripts served as the template for amplifying TCR beta CDR3 regions. HTBI primers were used for first-round RT-PCR of the TCR CDR3. From the multiplex PCR reads, TCRdb called clonotypes with MiXCR, one entry per CDR3 protein. The sample gives around 520,000 distinct CDR3 sequences, 13% to 15% of which show up once; about a sixth is in the top ten. Germline CDR1 SQVTM, CDR2 ANQGSEA. J gave up 7 bases and V 8 bases, and 10 bases lay outside the gene matches. This CDR3 region has 12 residues. Exclusions: uncontrolled infection, other autoimmune disease, pregnancy, lactation.

The rearrangement links TRBV29-1 to TRBJ1-2, with 7 positions matching TRBD1. The TCR comes from a woman aged 18 to 35 with Graves' hyperthyroidism. Source material: blood. As DNA, the CDR3 is TGCAGCTGCCTCGACAGGGCCGCTGGCTACACCTTC. This gives the protein CSCLDRAAGYTF.